A single T cell receptor beta chain is shown here with its context. Sequencing was performed with immunoSEQ multiplex PCR; in TCRdb, only in-frame clones are kept and a portion is missing. This sample has about 190,000 clones; approximately 91% occur once, and the top ten carry roughly 0.99%. This record comes from a study of T cell responses to AZD1222 COVID-19 vaccine. This CDR3 is 15 amino acids long. Trimming removed 3 bases from V and 0 bases from J, with 9 bases in between. CDR1 and CDR2 from the germline V gene are ENHRY and SYGVKD. The clonotype originates from an adult in good health. This specimen consisted of peripheral blood, obtained on day 0 of AZD1222 vaccination. The genes are TRBV10-3 and TRBJ2-1; D remains unclear. CDR3 sequence (DNA): TGTGCCATCAGTGACGGTAGAAACTCCTACAATGAGCAGTTCTTC. It specifies CAISDGRNSYNEQFF.